Each of the 23 T cell receptor beta chains below was sequenced from the same sample in a study of Ad26.COV2.S vaccination and SARS-CoV-2 variants. Documented treatment: roughly 18 received Ad26.COV2.S at low or high dose, single or two shots; about 5 received placebo; per-sample allocation not given. The samples were gathered on day 63 after the first injection of vaccine or placebo. TCRdb's table, derived via immunoSEQ multiplex PCR, lists solely in-frame clones and lacks some. The sample records about 350,000 clones, about 88% being singletons. Material: peripheral blood, obtained in a trial of Ad26.COV2.S vaccine versus placebo. The receptor source for this set is a person aged 18-60 years who received the Ad26.COV2.S COVID-19 vaccine or a placebo.

This clone was detected a few times. The J gene is TRBJ1-1, the V gene TRBV11-2; D remains unclear. This CDR3 comprises 14 residues. V was trimmed by 0 bases and J by 7 bases, leaving 12 bases between them. The germline V gene has CDR1 SGHAT and CDR2 FQNNGV. The CDR3 region is CASSLDVLYSEAFF. CDR3 DNA: TGTGCCAGCAGCTTAGATGTCCTGTACAGTGAAGCTTTCTTT.

V gene TRBV9 combines with J gene TRBJ1-1, with D possibly matching TRBD1 (6 bases). This CDR3 spans 14 amino acids. The germline V gene has CDR1 SGDLS and CDR2 YYNGEE. Trimming stripped 0 bases from V and 0 bases from J, with 6 bases between. CDR3 region: CASSVGQVNTEAFF. The CDR3 nucleotides read TGTGCCAGCAGCGTAGGACAGGTGAACACTGAAGCTTTCTTT.

The chain recombines TRBV5-4 with TRBJ2-3; D is undetermined. Trimming pared 4 bases from V and 4 bases from J, leaving 10 bases between. The germline V gene has CDR1 SGHNT and CDR2 YYREEE (reference sequence). This CDR3 region has 13 residues. CDR3 protein: CASSPRTPDTQYF. The CDR3 coding sequence is TGTGCCAGCAGCCCCAGGACCCCAGATACGCAGTATTTT.

This rearrangement joins TRBV27 to TRBJ2-1; D not certain. Trimming stripped 5 bases from V and 0 bases from J, with 8 bases between. The CDR3 runs 14 residues. Germline CDR1 MNHEY, CDR2 SMNVEV (reference sequence). The CDR3 DNA follows: TGTGCCAGCAGTCCCCAGAGCTCCTACAATGAGCAGTTCTTC. Translating it yields CASSPQSSYNEQFF.

This clone appeared once. The V and J genes are TRBV7-9 and TRBJ1-1; D possibly corresponds to TRBD1 (6 bases). The CDR3 consists of 14 residues. Germline V gives CDR1 SEHNR, CDR2 FQNEAQ (reference sequence). Trimming stripped 3 bases from V and 11 bases from J, with 19 bases between. DNA of the CDR3: TGTGCCAGCAGCTTGTTCGACCCAGGGGACGACGCTTTCTTT. It encodes CASSLFDPGDDAFF.

The chain recombines TRBV18 with TRBJ2-7, with D tentatively TRBD2 (6 bases). Germline V lookup: CDR1 KGHSH, CDR2 LQKENI. V lost 5 bases, J lost 8 bases, and 13 bases lay in between. The CDR3 consists of 12 residues. The CDR3 bases are TGTGCCAGCTCAGCAGGAGGGCTACAGCAGTACTTC. This sequence encodes CASSAGGLQQYF.

The CDR3 DNA follows: TGTGCCATCGCTAGCGACAGCTCCTACAATGAGCAGTTCTTC. It yields the protein CAIASDSSYNEQFF. This chain links TRBV10-3 with TRBJ2-1, with a tentative D call TRBD2 (6 bases). The CDR3 loop spans 14 amino acids. Trimming left V 8 bases short and J 0 bases short, with 11 bases between. Germline V gene lookup returns CDR1 ENHRY and CDR2 SYGVKD.

The V gene is TRBV20-1, the J gene TRBJ1-2, with D unresolved. The CDR3 extends over 14 amino acids. The V and J ends lost 3 bases and 1 base respectively, with 12 bases between them. Germline V gene lookup returns CDR1 DFQATT and CDR2 SNEGSKA (reference sequence). The CDR3 protein is CSASWRELNYGYTF. The CDR3 region has the DNA TGCAGTGCTAGTTGGAGAGAACTTAACTATGGCTACACCTTC.

The V call is TRBV21-1, the J call TRBJ1-1. TRBV21-1 is termed a pseudogene. CDR3 length: 13 amino acids. In DNA form, the CDR3 reads TGTGCCAGCAGCAAGCACGGGGCCACTGAAGCTTTCTTT. It translates to CASSKHGATEAFF.

Remarks on this clone: A much larger clone differs by one base, so this may be a read error. The V call is TRBV28, the J call TRBJ2-2; no definite D call. This CDR3 is 13 amino acids long. Trimming took off 2 bases at V and 2 bases at J, with 3 bases between the two ends. CDR1 is MDHEN, CDR2 SYDVKM, per germline. The CDR3 coding sequence is TGTGCCAGCAGTTTAATAAACACCGGGGAGCTGTTTTTT. Protein: CASSLINTGELFF.

The V and J genes are TRBV6-5 and TRBJ1-1; 9 bases are shared with TRBD1. In germline, CDR1 is MNHEY, CDR2 SVGAGI. After removal of 6 bases from V and 5 bases from J, the junction contained 10 bases not matched to a gene. CDR3 length: 15 residues. DNA of the CDR3: TGTGCCAGCAGCAAAAGCGGACAGGGGAAAACTGAAGCTTTCTTT. Its protein is CASSKSGQGKTEAFF.

The rearrangement joins TRBV20-1 to TRBJ2-4; D gene uncertain. V lost 3 bases to trimming and J lost 7 bases, with 7 bases between them. Germline CDR1 is DFQATT and CDR2 is SNEGSKA (reference sequence). The CDR3 is 11 amino acids. CDR3 sequence (DNA): TGCAGTGCTAGCCCCGGGAACATTCAGTACTTC. Protein: CSASPGNIQYF.

The chain uses TRBV30 and TRBJ1-4, with D maybe TRBD1 (6 bases). The CDR3 loop spans 16 amino acids. CDR1 is GTSNPN and CDR2 is SVGIG in the germline V gene (reference sequence). V lost 0 bases, J lost 4 bases, and 15 bases lay in between. This CDR3 reads CAWSVYRDTNNEKLFF. DNA for the CDR3: TGTGCCTGGAGTGTATACCGGGACACTAATAATGAAAAACTGTTTTTT. The complete variable domain, with remaining parts taken from reference TRBV30 and TRBJ1-4, reads SQTIHQWPATLVQPVGSPLSLECTVEGTSNPNLYWYRQAAGRGLQLLFYSVGIGQISSEVPQNLSASRPQDRQFILSSKKLLLSDSGFYLCAWSVYRDTNNEKLFFGSGTQLSVL.

The chain combines TRBV11-2 with TRBJ2-7; D might be TRBD2 (5 bases). V was shortened by 10 bases and J by 5 bases, with 15 bases between the two germline ends. This CDR3 comprises 12 residues. Germline-derived CDR1 and CDR2 are SGHAT and FQNNGV. The CDR3 DNA reads TGTGCCACGGCACTAGTTTTCCACGAGCAGTACTTC. Its protein product is CATALVFHEQYF.

This sequence joins TRBV6-2 or TRBV6-3 and TRBJ2-7; D gene uncertain. The V and J ends lost 5 bases and 2 bases respectively, with 13 bases between them. This CDR3 spans 14 amino acids. Germline V gene lookup returns CDR1 MNHEY and CDR2 SVGEGT. CDR3 sequence: CASSKGPEAYEQYF. The CDR3 DNA sequence: TGTGCCAGCAGTAAAGGGCCAGAGGCCTACGAGCAGTACTTC.

The rearrangement joins TRBV10-3 to TRBJ1-2, with unresolved D. Germline assignment: CDR1 ENHRY and CDR2 SYGVKD. The V and J ends lost 3 bases and 0 bases respectively, with 2 bases between them. This CDR3 comprises 12 residues. The CDR3 is CAISEANYGYTF. CDR3 DNA sequence: TGTGCCATCAGTGAAGCTAACTATGGCTACACCTTC.

This chain uses TRBV2 with TRBJ1-1; D gene uncertain. The CDR3 is 14 amino acids. Trimming took off 9 bases at V and 5 bases at J, with 19 bases between the two ends. Germline-derived CDR1 and CDR2 are SNHLY and FYNNEI. CDR3 nucleotides: TGTGCCAGTGTACCCTATCAACGGGGTACTGAAGCTTTCTTT. This translates into CASVPYQRGTEAFF.

The CDR3 loop is CASWNTEAFF. CDR3 DNA sequence: TGTGCCAGCTGGAACACTGAAGCTTTCTTT. V and J are TRBV28 and TRBJ1-1; D is undetermined. Per the germline V gene, CDR1 is MDHEN and CDR2 is SYDVKM. CDR3 length equals 10 residues. Trimming cost V 8 bases and J 1 base, with 2 bases left between them.

V is TRBV7-3 and J is TRBJ1-2, with a tentative D call TRBD1 (6 bases). The length of the CDR3 is 17 residues. V lost 1 base and J lost 3, with 18 bases in between. Germline assignment: CDR1 SGHTA and CDR2 FQGTGA. The CDR3 spells CASSLNPTGWGDYGYTF. CDR3 coding DNA: TGTGCCAGCAGCTTAAATCCTACAGGGTGGGGAGACTATGGCTACACCTTC.

There are a few counts of this clone. This chain uses TRBV9 with TRBJ1-5, with a tentative D call TRBD1 (5 bases). The CDR3 length is 15 residues. V lost 0 bases and J lost 6, with 13 bases in between. CDR1 is SGDLS and CDR2 is YYNGEE in the germline V gene. The chain's CDR3 is CASSVDEGIGQPQHF. As DNA, the CDR3 is TGTGCCAGCAGCGTAGATGAGGGGATCGGTCAGCCCCAGCATTTT. The complete variable domain, with remaining parts taken from reference TRBV9 and TRBJ1-5, reads DSGVTQTPKHLITATGQRVTLRCSPRSGDLSVYWYQQSLDQGLQFLIQYYNGEERAKGNILERFSAQQFPDLHSELNLSSLELGDSALYFCASSVDEGIGQPQHFGDGTRLSIL.

The rearrangement uses TRBV6-1 and TRBJ1-6; 9 bases fit TRBD1. V shed 3 bases and J 9 bases; nucleotides not matched to a gene: 21. Per the germline V gene, CDR1 is MNHNS and CDR2 is SASEGT. The CDR3 runs to 20 residues. The DNA of the CDR3 is TGTGCCAGCAGTGAGAGAGTGAGAGGTTGGGGACAGGGTGCAAGTTCACCCCTCCACTTT. Protein: CASSERVRGWGQGASSPLHF.

This clone was seen only once. The rearrangement uses TRBV6-5 and TRBJ1-2; 8 bases are shared with TRBD1. CDR3 size: 13 residues. Germline lookup yields CDR1 MNHEY and CDR2 SVGAGI. V trimming: 6 bases; J trimming: 3 bases; junction bases outside the gene matches: 3. The CDR3 here is CASSRGQDYGYTF. As DNA, the CDR3 is TGTGCCAGCAGCCGGGGACAGGACTATGGCTACACCTTC.

The chain carries TRBV5-4 and TRBJ2-5, with TRBD2 identical over 8 bases. The V gene's germline CDR1 is SGHNT and CDR2 YYREEE (reference sequence). CDR3 size: 16 residues. V was pared by 3 bases and J by 0 bases, with 7 bases of the junction left unmatched. The CDR3 nucleotides read TGTGCCAGCAGCTCCCCGGGGGGGAGGGACCAAGAGACCCAGTACTTC. This sequence encodes CASSSPGGRDQETQYF.